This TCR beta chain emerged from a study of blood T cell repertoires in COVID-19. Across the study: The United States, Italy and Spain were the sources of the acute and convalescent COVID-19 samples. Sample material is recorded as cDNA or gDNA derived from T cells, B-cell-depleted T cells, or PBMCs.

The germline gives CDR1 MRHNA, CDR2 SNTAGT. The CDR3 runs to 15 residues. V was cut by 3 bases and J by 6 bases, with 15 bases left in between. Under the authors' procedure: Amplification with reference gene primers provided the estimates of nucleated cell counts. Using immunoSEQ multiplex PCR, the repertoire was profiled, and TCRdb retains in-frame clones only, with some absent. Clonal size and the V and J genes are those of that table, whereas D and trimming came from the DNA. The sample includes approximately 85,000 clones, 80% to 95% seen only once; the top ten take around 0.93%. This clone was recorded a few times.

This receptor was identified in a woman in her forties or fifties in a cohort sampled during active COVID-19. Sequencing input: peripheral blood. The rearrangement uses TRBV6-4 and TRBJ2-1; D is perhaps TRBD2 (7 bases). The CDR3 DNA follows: TGTGCCAGCAGTGAGGCTAGCGGAGGGGGCAATGAGCAGTTCTTC. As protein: CASSEASGGGNEQFF.